This T cell receptor beta chain derives from a study of tumor-infiltrating lymphocytes in primary liver carcinoma. The study, taken as a whole, reports: Tumor top-250-clone fractions significantly exceeded those of blood (p = 0.039). Overlap in tumor-adjacent and tumor-blood pairs fell below that of tumor region pairs.

For each extraction, RNA and DNA were obtained together from approximately 20-30 mg of unsorted bulk tissue. TCR beta cDNA was made from 450 to 500 ng total RNA with a constant-region primer. Nested multiplex PCR, run for three rounds with slightly modified ARM-PCR, yielded TCR beta libraries. The first two PCR rounds, around 10 cycles each, used TRBV1-TRBV30 forward primers and a C-beta reverse primer. TCRdb processed the multiplex PCR reads anew with MiXCR; each CDR3 protein has one entry. This sample yields about 21,000 distinct CDR3 sequences, of which approximately 72% are seen a single time; 41% belongs to the top ten. In germline, CDR1 is MNHNS, CDR2 SASEGT. CDR3 length: 15 amino acids. This clonotype was counted only a few times. The antigen is unknown. A junction boundary mismatches the germline segment, possibly from a read error.

The source is a man aged 35 to 55 with primary liver carcinoma and hepatitis B virus infection. The source material was liver tumor tissue from sampling region 1. Subset in this sample: tumor region T1, superior pole. This sequence joins TRBV6-1 and TRBJ2-2; D is perhaps TRBD2 (6 bases). The CDR3 DNA follows: TGTGCCAGCAGCGAAGGGACTTTGAACACCGGGGAGCTGTTTTTT. Translating gives CASSEGTLNTGELFF.